One sample yielded the 2 T cell receptor beta chains listed below, sequenced in a study of PD-1 blockade in classical Hodgkin lymphoma. TCRdb keeps only in-frame clones here, not all; method: immunoSEQ multiplex PCR. The repertoire has nearly 25,000 clones, roughly nine tenths of them found once; the top ten carry about 0.55%. Documented time point: newly diagnosed, previously untreated cHL patient sample. Negative magnetic selection isolated CD4+ T cells from thawed PBMCs. The sample consisted of CD4+ T cells from blood. The receptors here all came from a human donor with classical Hodgkin lymphoma.

The J gene is TRBJ2-7, the V gene TRBV12-2; TRBD1 was called by the table and not checked on the DNA. TRBV12-2 is recorded as a pseudogene. This CDR3 spans 16 amino acids. The CDR3 here is CASRLEDRAPRSEQYF. CDR3 sequence (DNA): TGTGCAAGTCGCTTGGAGGACAGAGCCCCTCGTTCCGAGCAGTACTTC.

The chain links TRBV5-1 to TRBJ2-5; perhaps TRBD1 as D (6 bases). Judging by the DNA end, TRBJ2-7 fits better; the J call may be wrong. The CDR3 spans 17 residues. CDR1 and CDR2 from the germline V gene are SGHRS and YFSETQ. The CDR3 bases are TGCGCCAGCAGCTTGGCGCCGGGACACGGCGGGTCCTACGAGCAGTACTTC. Translating gives CASSLAPGHGGSYEQYF.